Following are 18 T cell receptor beta chains from one sample sequenced in a study of CD8+ T cells in alopecia areata. RNA extraction and reverse transcription yielded cDNA as sequencing template. Repertoires were generated with immunoSEQ multiplex PCR, while TCRdb's copy carries only in-frame clones and drops some. Of roughly 130,000 clones in the sample, approximately 53% are singletons; the top ten hold 4.5%. Sequences were derived from CD4+ T cells sorted from blood, sampled at week 0. The receptor set was obtained from a human donor with alopecia areata.

This chain uses TRBV9 with TRBJ1-1; TRBD1 matches 8 bases. The CDR3 runs 18 residues. V trimming: 0 bases; J trimming: 6 bases; junction bases outside the gene matches: 16. In germline, CDR1 is SGDLS, CDR2 YYNGEE. The CDR3: CASSVGLGRGREDSEAFF. The CDR3 nucleotides read TGTGCCAGCAGCGTAGGATTGGGCAGGGGGCGCGAGGACTCTGAAGCTTTCTTT.

The rearrangement joins TRBV5-1 to TRBJ1-1; tentatively, D is TRBD1 (6 bases). From germline, CDR1 is SGHRS and CDR2 YFSETQ. CDR3 length: 16 residues. V was pared by 5 bases and J by 6 bases, with 23 bases between. Written as DNA, the CDR3 is TGCGCCAGCAGATTTCAGGGGTTAGGGGGACTCTCTGAAGCTTTCTTT. Translating it yields CASRFQGLGGLSEAFF.

This clone was counted only a few times. This rearrangement joins TRBV18 to TRBJ2-5; maybe TRBD1 (6 bases). This CDR3 contains 13 residues. Trimming left V 3 bases short and J 3 bases short, with 8 bases between. From germline, CDR1 is KGHSH and CDR2 LQKENI. Here the CDR3 DNA reads TGTGCCAGCTCACCTTCAGGGGAAGAGACCCAGTACTTC. It codes for CASSPSGEETQYF. Combining the CDR3 with reference TRBV18 and TRBJ2-5 gives the whole variable domain NAGVMQNPRHLVRRRGQEARLRCSPMKGHSHVYWYRQLPEEGLKFMVYLQKENIIDESGMPKERFSAEFPKEGPSILRIQQVVRGDSAAYFCASSPSGEETQYFGPGTRLLVL.

The chain carries TRBV28 and TRBJ2-3; 7 nucleotides align to TRBD2. CDR1 MDHEN and CDR2 SYDVKM come from the germline V gene. The V segment lost 2 bases and the J segment 3 bases; nucleotides outside the gene matches: 8. The CDR3 length is 16 residues. In nucleotides, the CDR3 is TGTGCCAGCAGTTTAGTGGCGGGAGAAAGTACAGATACGCAGTATTTT. Its translation: CASSLVAGESTDTQYF.

This sequence joins TRBV5-4 and TRBJ2-5, with TRBD2 matching over 9 bases. This CDR3 has 17 residues. Germline V lookup: CDR1 SGHNT, CDR2 YYREEE (reference sequence). The junction had 10 bases not matched to a gene; V was cut back by 3 bases and J by 1 base. DNA for the CDR3: TGTGCCAGCAGCTGGCTGGCGGGGGGGCCGATCCAAGAGACCCAGTACTTC. Protein: CASSWLAGGPIQETQYF.

The V call is TRBV7-9, the J call TRBJ1-1; 8 positions agree with TRBD1. V was pared by 2 bases and J by 0 bases, with 5 bases of the junction left unmatched. The CDR3 is 16 residues long. The germline gives CDR1 SEHNR, CDR2 FQNEAQ (reference sequence). Here the CDR3 DNA reads TGTGCCAGCAGCTTAAGGACAGGGCCCTTGAACACTGAAGCTTTCTTT. Its translation is CASSLRTGPLNTEAFF.

This chain joins TRBV21-1 and TRBJ2-5; the table assigns TRBD2, which was not confirmed against the DNA. TRBV21-1 is tagged as a pseudogene. The CDR3 length is 17 residues. CDR3 in amino acids: CASSFPGERGEQETQYF. The DNA of the CDR3 is TGTGCCAGCAGCTTTCCGGGGGAGCGGGGGGAACAAGAGACCCAGTACTTC.

Details on this clone: The same CDR3 is also encoded by other DNA sequences in this sample. The V call is TRBV27, the J call TRBJ1-4; D not certain. In germline, CDR1 is MNHEY, CDR2 SMNVEV (reference sequence). This CDR3 is 12 amino acids long. Between the trimmed V and J ends, which lost 5 bases and 0 bases, there was a span of 1 base. Written as DNA, the CDR3 is TGTGCCAGCAGTGCAACTAATGAAAAACTGTTTTTT. Amino acids: CASSATNEKLFF.

This clone was detected only a few times. The chain joins TRBV9 to TRBJ1-1; a weak D match, TRBD1 (5 bases). The CDR3 contains 15 residues. Germline assignment: CDR1 SGDLS and CDR2 YYNGEE. V was pared by 1 base and J by 3 bases, with 13 bases between. The CDR3 nucleotides are TGTGCCAGCAGCGTATTGGGGGTAACGGACACTGAAGCTTTCTTT. It encodes CASSVLGVTDTEAFF.

The chain has TRBV18 and TRBJ1-5; TRBD1 might be the D (5 bases). Germline V CDR1 and CDR2: KGHSH, LQKENI. CDR3 size: 13 residues. Between the trimmed V and J ends, which lost 1 base and 8 bases, there was a span of 9 bases. In DNA form, the CDR3 reads TGTGCCAGCTCACCACAGGGGAAAGAGCCCCAGCATTTT. Its protein product is CASSPQGKEPQHF.

V usage is TRBV27 and J usage is TRBJ1-6; 9 nucleotides align to TRBD1. Trimming at V came to 5 bases and at J to 7 bases, leaving 9 bases not matched to a gene. Germline V lookup: CDR1 MNHEY, CDR2 SMNVEV (reference sequence). The CDR3 is 16 amino acids. The CDR3 loop is CASSQSSDRGNSPLHF. The CDR3, as DNA: TGTGCCAGCAGTCAGTCTTCGGACAGGGGCAATTCACCCCTCCACTTT.

The gene calls are TRBV28 and TRBJ1-6; no definite D call. The germline gives CDR1 MDHEN, CDR2 SYDVKM. V shed 7 bases and J shed 0 bases, with 16 bases lying between them. The CDR3 runs to 17 residues. CDR3 sequence (DNA): TGTGCCAGCACTAAGGTCGGGGAAAGCTCCTATAATTCACCCCTCCACTTT. Protein: CASTKVGESSYNSPLHF.

V gene TRBV5-1 combines with J gene TRBJ2-6; possibly TRBD1 for D (6 bases). Deletions cut 1 base from V and 0 bases from J, with 8 bases between. The CDR3 sequence is 16 residues long. The germline V gene has CDR1 SGHRS and CDR2 YFSETQ. CDR3 DNA: TGCGCCAGCAGCTTGACAGGGACCTCTGGGGCCAACGTCCTGACTTTC. Its protein is CASSLTGTSGANVLTF. The full variable domain, rest sourced from reference TRBV5-1 and TRBJ2-6, is KAGVTQTPRYLIKTRGQQVTLSCSPISGHRSVSWYQQTPGQGLQFLFEYFSETQRNKGNFPGRFSGRQFSNSRSEMNVSTLELGDSALYLCASSLTGTSGANVLTFGAGSRLTVL.

This clone appeared a few times. V usage is TRBV4-3 and J usage is TRBJ2-7; no definite D call. The germline V gene encodes CDR1 LGHNA and CDR2 YSLEER. The V end lost 0 bases, the J end lost 0 bases, and 9 bases lay between the germline ends. This CDR3 is built from 15 residues. The CDR3 region is CASSQDRVYSYEQYF. The CDR3 bases are TGCGCCAGCAGCCAAGATCGTGTTTACTCCTACGAGCAGTACTTC.

This clone was observed a few times. The junction departs from germline at one end; a sequencing error may be responsible. The genes are TRBV2 and TRBJ2-7, with D tentatively TRBD2 (5 bases). The V gene's germline CDR1 is SNHLY and CDR2 FYNNEI. The CDR3 covers 12 residues. The CDR3 loop reads CASSEAMRAWHF. The CDR3 DNA reads as TGTGCCAGCAGTGAAGCTATGAGGGCCTGGCACTTC.

The chain combines TRBV7-2 with TRBJ2-7; the match to TRBD2 covers 7 bases. The J segment lost 2 bases and the V segment lost 7 bases, leaving 8 bases of the junction unmatched. Per germline, CDR1 SGHTA and CDR2 FQGNSA. This CDR3 contains 14 residues. In DNA form, the CDR3 reads TGTGCCAGCACTCCGGAGCGGGGCACCTACGAGCAGTACTTC. Protein product: CASTPERGTYEQYF.

The chain recombines TRBV5-1 with TRBJ2-7, with TRBD1 identical over 8 bases. The CDR3 has 15 amino acids. The ends lost 0 bases at V and 2 bases at J; junction bases unmatched: 4. In germline, CDR1 is SGHRS, CDR2 YFSETQ. CDR3 nucleotide sequence: TGCGCCAGCAGCTTGGTTCAGGGGGCCACCTACGAGCAGTACTTC. It translates to CASSLVQGATYEQYF.

The rearrangement joins TRBV18 to TRBJ2-1; no clear D. The CDR3 runs to 16 residues. Deletions cut 6 bases from V and 1 base from J, with 16 bases between. Germline V gene lookup returns CDR1 KGHSH and CDR2 LQKENI. CDR3 in DNA: TGTGCCAGCTCTAAGGCTGGGGTAGGTTCCTACAATGAGCAGTTCTTC. Its protein is CASSKAGVGSYNEQFF.